The clone carrying this T cell receptor beta chain was seen only once. Its matching antigen is unknown. This sample is part of a study of shared clonotypes between healthy human individuals. Turning to the study itself: Each donor had three CD4 naive, three CD4 memory, two CD8 naive and one CD8 memory plate. Study outcomes and limitations: The represented genetic and exposure-history diversity was limited by the small number of donors. Though the depth was large, rarefaction showed that sorted-subset sequencing was incomplete.

The repertoire was sequenced with immunoSEQ multiplex PCR; TCRdb's copy has only in-frame clones and lacks some. The sample yields under 1,100,000 clones, more than 60% seen once. This TCR came from a young man in good health. Sequences were obtained from memory CD4+ T cells sorted from blood. Subset reported: CD45RA-negative fraction.

This chain's CDR3 is CASSERQGGNQPQHF. CDR3 DNA sequence: TGTGCCAGCAGTGAAAGGCAGGGTGGCAATCAGCCCCAGCATTTT. V usage is TRBV2 and J usage is TRBJ1-5, with a possible D match to TRBD1 (5 bases). The CDR3 extends over 15 amino acids. Germline CDR1 is SNHLY and CDR2 is FYNNEI. The V and J ends lost 2 bases and 2 bases respectively, with 10 bases between them.